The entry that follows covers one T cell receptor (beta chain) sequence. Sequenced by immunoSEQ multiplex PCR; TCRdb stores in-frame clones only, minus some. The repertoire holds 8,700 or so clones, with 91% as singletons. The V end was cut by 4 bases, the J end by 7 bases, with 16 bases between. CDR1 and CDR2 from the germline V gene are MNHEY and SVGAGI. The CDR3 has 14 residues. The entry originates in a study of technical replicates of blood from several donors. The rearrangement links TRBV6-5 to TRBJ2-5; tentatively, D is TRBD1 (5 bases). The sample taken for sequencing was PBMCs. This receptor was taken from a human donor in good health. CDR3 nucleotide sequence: TGTGCCAGCAGTTTTGTCCAGGGAATTTCGACCCAGTACTTC. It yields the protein CASSFVQGISTQYF.